This record looks at one T cell receptor beta chain sequence and its context. These data come from a study of blood T cells in healthy people across ages. The use of a sample-barcoded 5' primer and a J-beta primer mix characterized a second PCR of roughly 7 to 11 cycles. TCRdb re-analysed the 5' RACE reads in MiXCR, keeping a single row per CDR3 protein. The sample contains roughly 1 million distinct CDR3 sequences, under 30% of which appear only once. The data also belong to a second study, concerning T cells of mothers and their children.

Input material: blood. The receptor was isolated from a girl aged 2 to 9 in good health.

CDR3 sequence reads: CASSRANQETQYF. For the CDR3, the DNA is TGCGCCAGCAGCCGGGCTAATCAAGAGACCCAGTACTTC. The rearrangement links TRBV4-3 to TRBJ2-5; unclear D gene. CDR1 is LGHNA and CDR2 is YSLEER in the germline V gene. V lost 4 bases to trimming and J lost 2 bases, with 8 bases between them. The length of the CDR3 is 13 residues.